The sequence of this TCR beta chain was determined in a study of beta chain features in type 1 diabetes. This clone has a handful of counts. Its antigen is currently unknown. Expressed TCRB transcripts got sequenced, as all isolated RNA was reverse transcribed. Clones were read by immunoSEQ multiplex PCR, and TCRdb kept only the in-frame ones, dropping some. The sample records some 220,000 clones, under 13% being singletons. The CDR3 length is 13 residues. Trimming removed 3 bases at V and 8 bases at J, with 13 bases between. Germline V CDR1 and CDR2: LNHDA, SQIVND (reference sequence). The study, taken as a whole, reports: The similarity of naive, central memory and Treg TCRB repertoires appeared greater among patients than among healthy donors.

The sequenced sample consisted of central memory CD4+ T cells from blood. The source is a man in his late teens or twenties in good health. The V call is TRBV19, the J call TRBJ1-2, with a tentative D call TRBD1 (5 bases). The CDR3 DNA is TGTGCCAGTAGTATCGGCAGGGACCGGGGCTACACCTTC. It specifies CASSIGRDRGYTF.